This T cell receptor beta chain was documented in a study of OX40 agonist ivuxolimab in advanced cancers. Study information: Patients received ivuxolimab, an intravenous treatment, every 2 weeks at 0.01 to 10 mg/kg. The study, taken as a whole, reports: Averaging showed that CD8+ T cells had more expanded clones than CD4+ did.

Worth noting for this clone: As yet, its antigen is unknown.

Measured with immunoSEQ multiplex PCR; TCRdb has only the in-frame clones, and not every one. The table has approximately 46,000 clones, 70% to 90% seen once. The CDR3 is 13 residues long. Germline V lookup: CDR1 LNHDA, CDR2 SQIVND (reference sequence). Deletions cut 5 bases from V and 7 bases from J, with 14 bases between. The rearrangement uses TRBV19 and TRBJ2-5, with D possibly being TRBD1 or TRBD2 (5 bases each). This clonotype originated in an adult with an advanced solid tumor such as melanoma, head and neck, liver or kidney cancer. The specimen was CD4+ or CD8+ T cells sorted from blood, collected in a trial of the OX40 agonist ivuxolimab. The CDR3 loop reads CASSEGPLLTQYF. The DNA of the CDR3 is TGTGCCAGTAGTGAGGGACCCCTCCTGACCCAGTACTTC.